The 8 T cell receptor beta chains below were found in one sample sequenced in a study of blood T cells in healthy people across ages. With a J-beta primer mix and a sample-barcoded 5' primer, a second PCR ran roughly 6 to 11 cycles. TCRdb re-called the 5' RACE reads with MiXCR, one entry per CDR3 protein. The repertoire has fewer than 800,000 distinct CDR3 sequences, about half of them found once; the top ten carry approximately 32%. Sequencing was performed on blood. The source of these receptors is an older woman in good health.

The chain uses TRBV12-3 or TRBV12-4 and TRBJ2-5; 8 bases are shared with TRBD2. With 6 bases clipped from V and 11 bases from J, the junction kept 14 bases outside the gene matches. This CDR3 spans 14 amino acids. CDR3 sequence: CASSREGLSNEQYF. The CDR3 bases are TGTGCCAGCAGCCGGGAGGGCCTCAGCAATGAGCAGTACTTC.

This clonotype was counted once. The chain links TRBV6-1 to TRBJ2-5, with a possible D match to TRBD1 (5 bases). The J call may be incorrect, as the DNA end agrees better with TRBJ2-7. This CDR3 spans 14 amino acids. Germline V gene data show CDR1 as MNHNS and CDR2 as SASEGT. CDR3 residues: CASSPVWGGDEQYF. The CDR3 nucleotides read TGTGCCAGCTCCCCTGTGTGGGGCGGCGACGAGCAGTACTTC.

The chain is built from TRBV7-2 and TRBJ1-2; 8 bases line up with TRBD1. J was trimmed by 0 bases and V by 5 bases; bases with no gene match: 11. The CDR3 totals 17 residues. Germline V CDR1 and CDR2: SGHTA, FQGNSA. This chain's CDR3 is CASSSRDRLAPNYGYTF. The CDR3, as DNA: TGTGCCAGCAGCAGCCGGGACAGGCTAGCTCCTAACTATGGCTACACCTTC.

J is TRBJ2-1 and V is TRBV5-1; TRBD2 matches 13 bases. CDR1 and CDR2 (germline): SGHRS, YFSETQ. The CDR3 contains 17 residues. V was pared by 3 bases and J by 7 bases, with 10 bases of the junction left unmatched. CDR3 coding DNA: TGCGCCAGCAGCTCCACTTTTGGACTAGCGGGAGTTAATGAGCAGTTCTTC. It specifies CASSSTFGLAGVNEQFF.

The rearrangement uses TRBV12-3 or TRBV12-4 and TRBJ2-4; 10 bases are shared with TRBD2. This CDR3 spans 16 amino acids. V lost 5 bases and J lost 6; bases outside the gene matches: 10. CDR3 in amino acids: CASSPSGRGSSNIQYF. Here the CDR3 DNA reads TGTGCCAGCAGTCCCAGCGGGAGGGGCTCTTCAAACATTCAGTACTTC.

The rearrangement links TRBV4-3 to TRBJ2-3; the match to TRBD2 covers 7 bases. The germline V gene encodes CDR1 LGHNA and CDR2 YSLEER. Trimming took 1 base from V and 3 from J; bases not matched to a gene: 7. The CDR3 contains 16 residues. The CDR3 sequence: CASSQVPGAGTDTQYF. CDR3 nucleotides: TGCGCCAGCAGCCAAGTTCCGGGAGCGGGGACAGATACGCAGTATTTT.

The CDR3 here is CACGIGGDPRGNEQFF. The CDR3 nucleotides read TGTGCCTGCGGCATAGGGGGGGACCCTCGTGGCAATGAGCAGTTCTTC. This chain links TRBV9 with TRBJ2-1, with TRBD2 as a possible D gene (7 bases). The germline V gene has CDR1 SGDLS and CDR2 YYNGEE. V lost 10 bases and J 6 bases, leaving 26 bases between the germline ends. The CDR3 is made up of 16 amino acids.

The V call is TRBV6-5, the J call TRBJ2-2; 8 nucleotides align to TRBD2. The V and J ends lost 4 bases and 7 bases, in that order; junction bases with no gene match: 11. The CDR3 is 16 residues long. Germline CDR1 is MNHEY and CDR2 is SVGAGI. The CDR3 nucleotides read TGTGCCAGCAGTTCCGGGACTAGGGTCGAGGACGGGGAGCTGTTTTTT. The encoded protein is CASSSGTRVEDGELFF.